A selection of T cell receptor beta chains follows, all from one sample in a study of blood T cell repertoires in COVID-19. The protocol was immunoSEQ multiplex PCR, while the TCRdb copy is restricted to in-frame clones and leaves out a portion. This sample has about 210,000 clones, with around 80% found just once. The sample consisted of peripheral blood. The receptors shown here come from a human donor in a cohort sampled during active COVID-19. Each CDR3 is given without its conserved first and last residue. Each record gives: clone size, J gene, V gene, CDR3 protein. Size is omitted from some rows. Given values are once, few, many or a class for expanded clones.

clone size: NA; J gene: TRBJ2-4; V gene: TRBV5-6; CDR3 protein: ASSLVRERDKSNIQY
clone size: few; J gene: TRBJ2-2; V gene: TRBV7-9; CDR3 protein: ASSFGTSNTGELF
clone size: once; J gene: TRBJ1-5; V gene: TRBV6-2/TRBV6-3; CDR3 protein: ASSYASGGRQPQH
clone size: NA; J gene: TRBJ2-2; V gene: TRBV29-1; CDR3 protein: SVVGTSGTSGELF
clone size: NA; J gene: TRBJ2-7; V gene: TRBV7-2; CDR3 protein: ASSLDGGLAYEQY
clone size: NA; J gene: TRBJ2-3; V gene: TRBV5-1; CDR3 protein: ASREGDRVGDTQY
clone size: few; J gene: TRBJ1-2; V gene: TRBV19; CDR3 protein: ASSIQGYGYT
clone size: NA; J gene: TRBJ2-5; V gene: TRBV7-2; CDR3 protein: ASRTGETQY
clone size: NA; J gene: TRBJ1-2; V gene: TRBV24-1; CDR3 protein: ATSDRSRGGYT
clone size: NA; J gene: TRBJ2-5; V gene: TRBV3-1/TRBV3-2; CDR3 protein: ASRRDYGQETQY
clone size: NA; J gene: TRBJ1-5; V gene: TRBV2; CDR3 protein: ASSGDRGGNQPQH
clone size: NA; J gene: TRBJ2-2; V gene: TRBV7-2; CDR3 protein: ASSLNSGQANTGELF
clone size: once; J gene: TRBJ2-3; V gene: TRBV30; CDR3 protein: AWSVGSGGLTDTQY
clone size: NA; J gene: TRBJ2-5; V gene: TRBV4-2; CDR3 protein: ASSQSLAGGTETQY
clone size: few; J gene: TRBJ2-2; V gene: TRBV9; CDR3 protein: ASSPDIITGELF
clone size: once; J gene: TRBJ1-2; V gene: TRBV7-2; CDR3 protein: ASSLGTGDYGYT
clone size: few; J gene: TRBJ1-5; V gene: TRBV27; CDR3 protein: ASSQGGGNQPQH
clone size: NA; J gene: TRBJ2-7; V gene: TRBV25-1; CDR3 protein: ASSESIGDSSYEQY
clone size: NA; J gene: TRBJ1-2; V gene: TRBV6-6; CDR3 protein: ASSYPGTVSHGYT
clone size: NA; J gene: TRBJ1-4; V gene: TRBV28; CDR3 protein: ASSPAGVTNEKLF
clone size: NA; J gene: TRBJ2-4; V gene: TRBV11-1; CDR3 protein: ASSYVGGSKNIQY
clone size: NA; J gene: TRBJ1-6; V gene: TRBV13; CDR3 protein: ASSLRTGVDPPLH
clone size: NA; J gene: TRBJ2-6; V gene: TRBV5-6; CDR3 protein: ASSPLQGTGSGANVLT
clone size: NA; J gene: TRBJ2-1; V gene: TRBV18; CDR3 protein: ASSRGGEQF
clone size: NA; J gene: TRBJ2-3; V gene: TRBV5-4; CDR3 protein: ASSLDSGGSTDTQY
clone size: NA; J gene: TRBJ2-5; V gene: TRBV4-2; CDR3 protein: ASGSQSVETQY
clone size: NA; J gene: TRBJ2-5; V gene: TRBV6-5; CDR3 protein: ASSYFRGRFRETQY
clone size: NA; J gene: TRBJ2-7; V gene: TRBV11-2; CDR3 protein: ASSLVRGRNEQY
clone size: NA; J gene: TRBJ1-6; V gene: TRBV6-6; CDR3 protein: ASSDRDNSPLH
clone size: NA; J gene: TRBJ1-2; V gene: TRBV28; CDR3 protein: ASSSNRQGTWEYGYT
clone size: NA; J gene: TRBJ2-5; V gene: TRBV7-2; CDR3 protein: ASSLGPGGRETQY
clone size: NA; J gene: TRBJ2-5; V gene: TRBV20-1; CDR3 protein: SASVPGTGGLGETQY
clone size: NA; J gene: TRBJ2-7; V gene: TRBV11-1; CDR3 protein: ASEGAGAAPYEQY
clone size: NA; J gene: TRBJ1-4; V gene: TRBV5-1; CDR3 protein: ASSLGNRGLYEKLF
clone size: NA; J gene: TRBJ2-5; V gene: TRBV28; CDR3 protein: ASSSPDRGRSSSVANIKETQY
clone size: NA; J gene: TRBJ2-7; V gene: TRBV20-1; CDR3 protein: SASPAGRTYEQY
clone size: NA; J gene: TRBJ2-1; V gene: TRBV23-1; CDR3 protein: ASSQQGQGYNEQF
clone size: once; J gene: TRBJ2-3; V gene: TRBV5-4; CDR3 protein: ATGGVRGDTQY
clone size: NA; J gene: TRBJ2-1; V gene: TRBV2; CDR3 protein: ASKGRLYNEQF
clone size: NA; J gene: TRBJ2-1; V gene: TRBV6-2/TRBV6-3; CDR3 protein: ASSNTRYNEQF
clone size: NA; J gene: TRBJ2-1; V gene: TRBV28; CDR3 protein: ASSLPFLAGETYNEQF
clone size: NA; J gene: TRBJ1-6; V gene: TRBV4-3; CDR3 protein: ASSQDLQPSTPLH
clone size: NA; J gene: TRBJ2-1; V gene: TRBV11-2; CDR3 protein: ASSLVASGSNEQF
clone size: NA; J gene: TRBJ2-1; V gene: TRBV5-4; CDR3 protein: ASSSEGQGALNEQF
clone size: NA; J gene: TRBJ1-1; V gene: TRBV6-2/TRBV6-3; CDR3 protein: ASTPGQPSEAF